The 5 T cell receptor beta chains below were found in one sample sequenced in a study of T cell repertoires in cytomegalovirus infection. In TCRdb, the reads were re-called with MiXCR into one record per CDR3 protein. The sample contains 450,000 to 650,000 distinct CDR3 sequences, more than 25% of which appear only once. Sequencing was done on a sample of PBMCs. Source of these receptors: a human donor in good health (CMV status not recorded). Some clones in this sample may be carry-over from other donors' samples.

The rearrangement joins TRBV7-2 to TRBJ2-3; the D is unclear. This CDR3 has 16 residues. Germline V gives CDR1 SGHTA, CDR2 FQGNSA. The V and J ends lost 1 base and 1 base respectively, with 12 bases between them. The DNA for the CDR3 is TGTGCCAGCAGCTTAGTAGGCGCTAGGGGCACAGATACGCAGTATTTT. Translation gives CASSLVGARGTDTQYF.

The gene calls are TRBV20-1 and TRBJ2-5; D is undetermined. The CDR3 loop spans 12 amino acids. Germline CDR1 DFQATT, CDR2 SNEGSKA (reference sequence). The V end lost 0 bases, the J end lost 5 bases, and 7 bases lay between the germline ends. This CDR3 is CSAREPAETQYF. For the CDR3, the DNA is TGCAGTGCTAGAGAACCGGCGGAGACCCAGTACTTC.

For the CDR3, the DNA is TGTGCCATCAGTGAACAGGAGGGGAATGAGCAGTTCTTC. Its translation: CAISEQEGNEQFF. The chain carries TRBV10-3 and TRBJ2-1; tentative D call: TRBD2 (6 bases). Per germline, CDR1 ENHRY and CDR2 SYGVKD. The CDR3 is made up of 13 amino acids. Deletions cut 3 bases from V and 7 bases from J, with 10 bases between.

This chain connects TRBV7-2 to TRBJ2-1; 8 bases map to TRBD2. The V gene end was trimmed by 4 bases and the J gene end by 14 bases; junction bases not matched to a gene: 13. The CDR3 contains 14 residues. Per the germline V gene, CDR1 is SGHTA and CDR2 is FQGNSA. The CDR3 protein is CASSSPAGGKGKFF. Written as DNA, the CDR3 is TGTGCCAGCAGCTCACCCGCGGGGGGCAAGGGCAAGTTCTTC.

The chain's CDR3 is CASSFYNTNTEAFF. In nucleotides, the CDR3 is TGTGCCAGCAGCTTCTATAACACGAACACTGAAGCTTTCTTT. V usage is TRBV7-9 and J usage is TRBJ1-1; D not certain. The CDR3 loop spans 14 amino acids. The V and J ends lost 3 bases and 1 base respectively, with 9 bases between them. Germline V gives CDR1 SEHNR, CDR2 FQNEAQ (reference sequence).